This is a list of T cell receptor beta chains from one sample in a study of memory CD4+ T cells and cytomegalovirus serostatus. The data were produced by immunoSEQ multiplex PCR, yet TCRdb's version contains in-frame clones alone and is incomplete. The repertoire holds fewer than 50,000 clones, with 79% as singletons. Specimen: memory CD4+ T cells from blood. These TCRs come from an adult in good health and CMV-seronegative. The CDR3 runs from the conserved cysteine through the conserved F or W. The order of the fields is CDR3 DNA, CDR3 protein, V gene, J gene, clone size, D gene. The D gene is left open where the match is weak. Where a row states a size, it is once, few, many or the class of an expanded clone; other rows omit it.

TGTGCCAGCAGCGCCCGGGACAGGCTCAACTATGGCTACACCTTC	CASSARDRLNYGYTF	TRBV9	TRBJ1-2	-	TRBD1
TGTGCCTGGAGATCAGCGGGAGTCGGGACCGGGGAGCTGTTTTTT	CAWRSAGVGTGELFF	TRBV30	TRBJ2-2	-	TRBD2
TGTGCCAGCAGCTTCCCCGGGGCGCGAGATACGCAGTATTTT	CASSFPGARDTQYF	TRBV5-6	TRBJ2-3	-	-
TGTGCCAGCAGCCAAGATTTCCCGACTAGTGGTCGGGAGACCCAGTACTTC	CASSQDFPTSGRETQYF	TRBV4-2	TRBJ2-5	-	-
TGCGCCAGCAGCTTGGATACTAGCGGTAGCTCCTACGAGCAGTACTTC	CASSLDTSGSSYEQYF	TRBV5-1	TRBJ2-7	-	TRBD2
TGTGCCAGCACTGCCACGGGGCGTAGCTATGGCTACACCTTC	CASTATGRSYGYTF	TRBV5-6	TRBJ1-2	-	-
TGTGCCATCAGTGAGTCAGAGAGCTCCTACGAGCAGTACTTC	CAISESESSYEQYF	TRBV10-3	TRBJ2-7	-	-
TGTGCCAGCGCCCCGGGGCTGGGAACGGCAAGAAAACTGTTTTTT	CASAPGLGTARKLFF	TRBV27	TRBJ1-4	-	-
TGTGCCAGCAGCAGAATCGAACGACTAGCGAAGAACACCGGGGAGCTGTTTTTT	CASSRIERLAKNTGELFF	TRBV21-1	TRBJ2-2	-	-
TGTGCCAGCAGCTCGGGCCGGATCCAGTACTTC	CASSSGRIQYF	TRBV7-9	TRBJ2-7	-	-
TGTGCCAGCAGCTTGGGGGCAGCGGGAAAGTCCTACGAGCAGTACTTC	CASSLGAAGKSYEQYF	TRBV5-8	TRBJ2-7	-	TRBD2
TGTGCCAGCTCCCATAGCCGTGCGGGTAGGAACACTGAAGCTTTCTTT	CASSHSRAGRNTEAFF	TRBV18	TRBJ1-1	-	-
TGTGCCAGCAGCTCGGGGACTAGCGGGAGGCTCTCCTACAATGAGCAGTTCTTC	CASSSGTSGRLSYNEQFF	TRBV7-9	TRBJ2-1	-	TRBD2
TGTGCCAGTACCCCCCGCGGCCTGGGGCGCAATCAGCCCCAGCATTTT	CASTPRGLGRNQPQHF	TRBV19	TRBJ1-5	-	-
TGTGCCAGCAGCCAAGGACAGAACTACGAGCAGTACTTC	CASSQGQNYEQYF	TRBV4-2	TRBJ2-7	-	-
TGTGCCAGCAGCTTAGCGTCTAGCGGGAGTTACAATGAGCAGTTCTTC	CASSLASSGSYNEQFF	TRBV7-2	TRBJ2-1	-	TRBD2
TGTGCCAGCAGCTTAGCTGCCTACTCGGGACTAGCGGGAGGCGAGCAGTACTTC	CASSLAAYSGLAGGEQYF	TRBV7-8	TRBJ2-7	-	TRBD2
TGTGCCAGCAGCCCAGATGCGAGGTGGGAGACCCAGTACTTC	CASSPDARWETQYF	TRBV5-4	TRBJ2-5	-	-
TGTGCCAGCAGATCCACAGATACGCAGTATTTT	CASRSTDTQYF	TRBV2	TRBJ2-3	-	-
TGTGCCAGCAGCTTGGGAGGGGAAGGCTCCTACGAGCAGTACTTC	CASSLGGEGSYEQYF	TRBV5-4	TRBJ2-7	-	-
TGTGCCAGCAGTGAAAGTAGCGAGCAGTACTTC	CASSESSEQYF	TRBV2	TRBJ2-7	few	-
TGTGCCAGCAGCTTAACAGGTGCTCGGGGAAGCTATGGCTACACCTTC	CASSLTGARGSYGYTF	TRBV7-9	TRBJ1-2	-	-
TGTGCCAGCAGTGAAGGCTACGGAGCGGCCGAGCAGTACTTC	CASSEGYGAAEQYF	TRBV6-1	TRBJ2-7	-	-
TGTGCCACCAGCACACAGGGTAGCAATCAGCCCCAGCATTTT	CATSTQGSNQPQHF	TRBV15	TRBJ1-5	-	-
TGTGCCAGCAGCTTTGGACTAGCGGAGGGCGAGCAGTACTTC	CASSFGLAEGEQYF	TRBV7-3	TRBJ2-7	-	TRBD2